This T cell receptor beta chain was recovered during a study of identifying expanded T cells in peripheral blood. Sequenced by immunoSEQ multiplex PCR; TCRdb stores in-frame clones only, minus some. The sample lists about 100,000 clones, approximately 83% occurring once. The CDR3 is 12 amino acids. Germline trimming cut 6 bases from V and 5 bases from J; bases unmatched to any gene: 4. Germline V lookup: CDR1 MNHEY, CDR2 SMNVEV (reference sequence). Sequencing was performed on blood. The rearrangement joins TRBV27 to TRBJ2-7, with 7 positions matching TRBD1. This clonotype was sampled from a person between 18 and 70 years old in good health. The CDR3 DNA reads TGTGCCAGCAGGCAGGGGGTGCACGAGCAGTACTTC. It is translated as CASRQGVHEQYF.